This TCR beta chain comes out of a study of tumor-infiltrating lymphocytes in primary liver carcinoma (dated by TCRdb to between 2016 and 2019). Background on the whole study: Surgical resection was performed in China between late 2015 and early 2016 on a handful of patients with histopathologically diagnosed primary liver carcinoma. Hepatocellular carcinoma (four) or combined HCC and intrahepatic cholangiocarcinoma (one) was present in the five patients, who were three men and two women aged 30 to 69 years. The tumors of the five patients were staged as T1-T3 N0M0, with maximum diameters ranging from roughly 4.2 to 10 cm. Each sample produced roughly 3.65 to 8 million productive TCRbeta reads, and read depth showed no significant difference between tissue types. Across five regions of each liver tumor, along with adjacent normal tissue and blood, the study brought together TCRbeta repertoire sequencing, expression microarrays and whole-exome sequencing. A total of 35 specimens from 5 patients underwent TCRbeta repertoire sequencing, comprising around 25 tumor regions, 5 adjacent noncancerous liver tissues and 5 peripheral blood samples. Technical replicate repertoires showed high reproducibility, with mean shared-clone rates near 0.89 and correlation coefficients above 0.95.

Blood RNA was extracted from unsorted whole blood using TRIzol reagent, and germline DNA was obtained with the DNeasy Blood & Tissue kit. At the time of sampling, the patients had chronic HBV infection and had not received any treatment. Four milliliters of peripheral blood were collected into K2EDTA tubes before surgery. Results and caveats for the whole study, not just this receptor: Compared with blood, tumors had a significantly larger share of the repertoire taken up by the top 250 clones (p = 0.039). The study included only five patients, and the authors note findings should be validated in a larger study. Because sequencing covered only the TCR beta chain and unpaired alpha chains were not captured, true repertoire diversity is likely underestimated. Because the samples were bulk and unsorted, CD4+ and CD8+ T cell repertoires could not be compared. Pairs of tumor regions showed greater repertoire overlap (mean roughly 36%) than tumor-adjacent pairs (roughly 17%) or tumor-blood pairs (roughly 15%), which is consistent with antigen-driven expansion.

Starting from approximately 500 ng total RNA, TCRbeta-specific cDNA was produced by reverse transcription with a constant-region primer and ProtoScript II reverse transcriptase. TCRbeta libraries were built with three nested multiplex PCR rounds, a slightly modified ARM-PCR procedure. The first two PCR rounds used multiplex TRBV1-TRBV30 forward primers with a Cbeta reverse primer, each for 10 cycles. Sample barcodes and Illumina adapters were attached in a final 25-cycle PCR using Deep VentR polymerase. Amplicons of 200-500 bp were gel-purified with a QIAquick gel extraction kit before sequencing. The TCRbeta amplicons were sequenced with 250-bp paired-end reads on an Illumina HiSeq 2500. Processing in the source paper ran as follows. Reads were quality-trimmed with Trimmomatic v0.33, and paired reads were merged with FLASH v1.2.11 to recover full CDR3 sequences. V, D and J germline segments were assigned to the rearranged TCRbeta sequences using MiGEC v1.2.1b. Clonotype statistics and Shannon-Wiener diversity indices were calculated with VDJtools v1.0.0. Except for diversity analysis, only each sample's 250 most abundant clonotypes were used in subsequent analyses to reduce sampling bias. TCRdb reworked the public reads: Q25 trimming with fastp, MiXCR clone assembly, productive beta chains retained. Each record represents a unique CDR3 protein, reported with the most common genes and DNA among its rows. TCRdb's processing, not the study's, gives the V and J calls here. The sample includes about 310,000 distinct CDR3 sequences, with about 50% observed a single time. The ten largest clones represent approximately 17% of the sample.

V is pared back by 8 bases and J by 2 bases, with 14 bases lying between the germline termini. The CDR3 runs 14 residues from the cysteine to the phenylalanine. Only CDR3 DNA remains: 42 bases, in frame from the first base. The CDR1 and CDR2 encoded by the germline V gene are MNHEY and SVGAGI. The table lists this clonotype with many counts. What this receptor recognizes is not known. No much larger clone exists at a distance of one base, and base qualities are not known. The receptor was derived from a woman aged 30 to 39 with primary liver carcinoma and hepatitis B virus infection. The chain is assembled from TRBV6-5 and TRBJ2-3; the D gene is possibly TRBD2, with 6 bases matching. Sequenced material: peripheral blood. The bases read TGTGCCAGCCGGTCGGAGGGGCTCACAGATACGCAGTATTTT. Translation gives CASRSEGLTDTQYF.